This passage covers 3 T cell receptor beta chains from one sample sequenced in a study of blood T cell repertoires in COVID-19. The assay was immunoSEQ multiplex PCR, and TCRdb's table has in-frame clones only and misses some. Here the sample spans about 99,000 clones, 65% to 85% being singletons. The specimen sequenced was peripheral blood. Source of these receptors: a man in his sixties or seventies with active or convalescent COVID-19.

The CDR3 protein is CAWSAFSGSSGNTIYF. The DNA for the CDR3 is TGTGCCTGGAGTGCCTTTTCCGGGAGCTCTGGAAACACCATATATTTT. V and J are TRBV30 and TRBJ1-3; the D is unclear. This CDR3 has 16 residues. Germline CDR1 GTSNPN, CDR2 SVGIG (reference sequence). V was clipped by 1 base and J by 0 bases, with 13 bases between them.

The chain carries TRBV6-5 and TRBJ1-2; D gene unclear. CDR1 and CDR2 from the germline V gene are MNHEY and SVGAGI. This CDR3 has 13 residues. Trimming took off 2 bases at V and 4 bases at J, with 8 bases between the two ends. The CDR3 nucleotides are TGTGCCAGCAGTTACGTGCCACTCTATGGCTACACCTTC. Its translation: CASSYVPLYGYTF.

This chain uses TRBV12-3 or TRBV12-4 with TRBJ2-3, with unresolved D. The CDR3 is 12 amino acids. V shed 6 bases and J shed 9 bases, with 13 bases lying between them. CDR3 protein: CASRNVAATQYF. The DNA of the CDR3 is TGTGCCAGCAGAAACGTCGCGGCGACGCAGTATTTT.